This TCR beta chain was captured by sequencing in a study of T cells in localized non-small cell lung cancer. Profiling relied on immunoSEQ multiplex PCR, and the TCRdb table lists in-frame clones only, not all of them. The profile shows about 52,000 clones, 70% to 90% of them singletons. As for this clone: Its target is unknown.

General observations from the study: There was higher T cell clonality in uninvolved adjacent lung than in tumor, and it was highest there. Elevated blood T cell density was associated with longer overall survival. Heterogeneity cannot be ruled out, as sequencing used one tumor region only. Paired adjacent lung recovered a median roughly 54 of the top 100 tumor clones.

CDR1 and CDR2 (germline): SGHAT, FQNNGV. This CDR3 region has 15 residues. Germline trimming cut 0 bases from V and 2 bases from J; bases unmatched to any gene: 3. The TCR originated in a male donor at least 60 years old with stage III squamous cell lung carcinoma. This specimen was peripheral blood, taken before any cancer treatment. The gene calls are TRBV11-2 and TRBJ1-1, with 7 bases aligning to TRBD1. In DNA, the CDR3 is TGTGCCAGCAGCTTAGAGGGGACAGCTAACACTGAAGCTTTCTTT. Residues: CASSLEGTANTEAFF.